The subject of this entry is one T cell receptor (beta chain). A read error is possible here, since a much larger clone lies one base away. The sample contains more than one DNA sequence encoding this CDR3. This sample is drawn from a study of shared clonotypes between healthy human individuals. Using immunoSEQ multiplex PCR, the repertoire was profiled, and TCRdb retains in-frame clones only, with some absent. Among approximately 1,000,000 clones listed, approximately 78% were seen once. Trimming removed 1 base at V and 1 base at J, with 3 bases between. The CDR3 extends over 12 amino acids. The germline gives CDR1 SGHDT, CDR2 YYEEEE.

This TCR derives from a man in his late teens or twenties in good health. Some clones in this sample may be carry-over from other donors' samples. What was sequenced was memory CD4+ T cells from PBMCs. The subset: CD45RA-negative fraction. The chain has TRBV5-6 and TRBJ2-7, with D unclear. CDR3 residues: CASSLRSYEQYF. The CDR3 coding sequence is TGTGCCAGCAGCTTGCGATCCTACGAGCAGTACTTC.